This entry lists 24 T cell receptor beta chains sequenced from one sample in a study of blood T cell repertoires in COVID-19. Assay: immunoSEQ multiplex PCR; the TCRdb copy retains only in-frame clones and omits some. The sample holds roughly 84,000 clones; 75% to 85% are singletons and the top ten take around 12%. Specimen: peripheral blood. Receptors were obtained from a woman aged 40 to 50 with active or convalescent COVID-19.

This chain links TRBV6-5 with TRBJ1-3; D gene ambiguous. The CDR3 runs 15 residues. V was cut by 0 bases and J by 3 bases, with 9 bases left in between. Germline V gives CDR1 MNHEY, CDR2 SVGAGI. CDR3 protein: CASSYSRSVGNTIYF. The CDR3 coding sequence is TGTGCCAGCAGTTACTCCCGGTCGGTTGGAAACACCATATATTTT.

This chain joins TRBV7-8 and TRBJ2-7; D might be TRBD1 (6 bases). This CDR3 is 15 amino acids long. V lost 2 bases, J lost 2 bases, and 13 bases lay in between. The germline V gene has CDR1 SGHVS and CDR2 FQNEAQ. The CDR3 region is CASSLWRTDPYEQYF. CDR3 nucleotide sequence: TGTGCCAGCAGCTTATGGCGGACAGATCCCTACGAGCAGTACTTC.

The chain recombines TRBV11-3 with TRBJ2-7; the D gene is possibly TRBD1 (6 bases). Germline-derived CDR1 and CDR2 are SGHNT and YENEEA. V lost 1 base and J lost 3, with 10 bases in between. The CDR3 is 14 amino acids. In nucleotides, the CDR3 is TGTGCCAGCAGCTTAGCGGGACAAAGCTACGAGCAGTACTTC. Amino acids: CASSLAGQSYEQYF. The entire variable domain, with the rest obtained from reference TRBV11-3 and TRBJ2-7, is as follows: EAGVVQSPRYKIIEKKQPVAFWCNPISGHNTLYWYLQNLGQGPELLIRYENEEAVDDSQLPKDRFSAERLKGVDSTLKIQPAELGDSAVYLCASSLAGQSYEQYFGPGTRLTVT.

The V and J genes are TRBV7-9 and TRBJ2-3; D gene ambiguous. Germline V gene lookup returns CDR1 SEHNR and CDR2 FQNEAQ (reference sequence). CDR3 length: 15 amino acids. V was trimmed by 3 bases and J by 3 bases, leaving 13 bases between them. The CDR3 sequence is CASSFRSQATDTQYF. In DNA form, the CDR3 reads TGTGCCAGCAGCTTCAGATCTCAGGCGACAGATACGCAGTATTTT.

CDR3 loop: CAWSQSTDTQYF. The CDR3 region has the DNA TGTGCCTGGAGTCAGTCCACAGATACGCAGTATTTT. This chain connects TRBV30 to TRBJ2-3, with D hard to call. Trimming left V 2 bases short and J 2 bases short, with 5 bases between. CDR1 is GTSNPN, CDR2 SVGIG, per germline (reference sequence). The CDR3 extends over 12 amino acids.

This chain connects TRBV7-2 to TRBJ2-1; D is possibly TRBD2 (5 bases). With 6 bases removed from V and 0 bases from J, the gap between germline ends came to 12 bases. This CDR3 has 15 residues. The V gene's germline CDR1 is SGHTA and CDR2 FQGNSA. For the CDR3, the DNA is TGTGCCAGCAGTCTAGGAGGTTACTCCTACAATGAGCAGTTCTTC. It encodes CASSLGGYSYNEQFF.

In its sample, this clone was seen a few times. The genes are TRBV24-1 and TRBJ2-2; 9 nucleotides match TRBD1. The V gene end was trimmed by 3 bases and the J gene end by 5 bases; junction bases not matched to a gene: 6. The CDR3 runs 16 residues. CDR1 KGHDR and CDR2 SFDVKD come from the germline V gene. CDR3 sequence: CATSDDRGTGTGELFF. The CDR3, as DNA: TGTGCCACCAGTGATGACAGGGGGACGGGGACCGGGGAGCTGTTTTTT.

The chain is built from TRBV15 and TRBJ2-1, with TRBD1 identical over 10 bases. Germline CDR1 LNHNV, CDR2 YYDKDF (reference sequence). V trimming: 4 bases; J trimming: 8 bases; junction bases outside the gene matches: 8. The CDR3 runs 15 residues. CDR3 amino acids: CATSKLGTGDDEQFF. The CDR3 region has the DNA TGTGCCACCAGCAAACTCGGGACAGGGGATGATGAGCAGTTCTTC.

The CDR3 spells CASSPLAILSPGSYTPTDTQYF. CDR3 DNA: TGTGCCAGCAGCCCCCTTGCAATTCTGTCTCCCGGGTCCTACACCCCCACAGATACGCAGTATTTT. The V and J genes are TRBV3-1 (or the pseudogene TRBV3-2) and TRBJ2-3, with D unresolved. Trimming pared 4 bases from V and 2 bases from J, leaving 34 bases between. This CDR3 comprises 22 residues. Germline V CDR1 and CDR2: LGHDT, YNNKEL (reference sequence).

The chain links TRBV28 to TRBJ2-1; D call uncertain. The CDR3 has 14 residues. V dropped 2 bases and J dropped 4 bases, with 9 bases sitting between them. Germline V gene lookup returns CDR1 MDHEN and CDR2 SYDVKM. The CDR3 DNA sequence: TGTGCCAGCAGTTTAGAGTTACCTTACAATGAGCAGTTCTTC. This codes for CASSLELPYNEQFF.

The chain recombines TRBV12-3 or TRBV12-4 with TRBJ2-2, with 8 bases aligning to TRBD2. The CDR3 length is 12 residues. The J segment lost 6 bases and the V segment lost 6 bases, leaving 0 bases of the junction unmatched. CDR3 sequence (DNA): TGTGCCAGCAGGCGGGGGGCCGGGGAGCTGTTTTTT. Translation gives CASRRGAGELFF.

A single count supports this clone. The V and J genes are TRBV19 and TRBJ1-1; D is unclear. The CDR3 is made up of 19 amino acids. Germline assignment: CDR1 LNHDA and CDR2 SQIVND (reference sequence). V lost 3 bases, J lost 1 base, and 24 bases lay in between. The CDR3 DNA is TGTGCCAGTAGTATGCCCCCCTGGGGAGCGAAGGATGGGAACACTGAAGCTTTCTTT. Its translation: CASSMPPWGAKDGNTEAFF.

The rearrangement links TRBV10-3 to TRBJ1-1; 12 bases map to TRBD1. This CDR3 is 16 amino acids long. Germline CDR1 ENHRY, CDR2 SYGVKD. V dropped 6 bases and J dropped 4; count of bases not matched to a gene: 9. CDR3 residues: CAIRTGTGGEATEAFF. The CDR3, as DNA: TGTGCCATCAGGACCGGGACAGGGGGCGAGGCCACTGAAGCTTTCTTT.

This chain uses TRBV15 with TRBJ2-1, with D perhaps matching TRBD2 (5 bases). V lost 7 bases and J 5 bases, leaving 15 bases between the germline ends. Germline-derived CDR1 and CDR2 are LNHNV and YYDKDF (reference sequence). CDR3 length: 14 amino acids. CDR3 sequence: CATNRRSSDNEQFF. In DNA form, the CDR3 reads TGTGCCACCAATCGGCGGAGTAGCGACAATGAGCAGTTCTTC.

V is TRBV9 and J is TRBJ1-4, with 11 bases that match TRBD1. The trim removed 3 bases at V and 5 bases at J, leaving 0 bases unmatched. The CDR3 is made up of 14 amino acids. The V gene's germline CDR1 is SGDLS and CDR2 YYNGEE. DNA for the CDR3: TGTGCCAGCAGCGGGACAGGGGGCAATGAAAAACTGTTTTTT. Protein product: CASSGTGGNEKLFF. The full variable domain, its missing parts supplied by reference TRBV9 and TRBJ1-4, is DSGVTQTPKHLITATGQRVTLRCSPRSGDLSVYWYQQSLDQGLQFLIQYYNGEERAKGNILERFSAQQFPDLHSELNLSSLELGDSALYFCASSGTGGNEKLFFGSGTQLSVL.

This chain uses TRBV11-3 with TRBJ1-1; D is uncertain. CDR1 and CDR2 from the germline V gene are SGHNT and YENEEA. V lost 8 bases and J 0 bases, leaving 10 bases between the germline ends. This CDR3 is built from 13 residues. Here the CDR3 reads CASGSVMNTEAFF. The CDR3 bases are TGTGCCAGCGGAAGCGTTATGAACACTGAAGCTTTCTTT.

The gene calls are TRBV30 and TRBJ2-3; possible D gene TRBD2, 5 bases. CDR1 and CDR2 from the germline V gene are GTSNPN and SVGIG (reference sequence). V was cut by 5 bases and J by 1 base, with 7 bases left in between. The CDR3 length is 12 residues. The DNA of the CDR3 is TGTGCCTGGGGTAGCGGCACAGATACGCAGTATTTT. Protein product: CAWGSGTDTQYF.

The V and J genes are TRBV10-2 and TRBJ1-5; tentatively, D is TRBD1 (5 bases). CDR3 size: 14 residues. Trimming took off 7 bases at V and 1 base at J, with 11 bases between the two ends. Germline V gene lookup returns CDR1 WSHSY and CDR2 SAAADI. The CDR3 sequence is CASTVGGSNQPQHF. DNA for the CDR3: TGCGCCAGCACCGTGGGGGGGAGCAATCAGCCCCAGCATTTT.

J is TRBJ1-2 and V is TRBV5-6, with 9 bases lining up with TRBD1. CDR3 size: 16 residues. CDR1 SGHDT and CDR2 YYEEEE come from the germline V gene. V was clipped by 3 bases and J by 4 bases; unmatched bases: 10. CDR3 DNA sequence: TGTGCCAGCAGCTCGTATTGGACAGGGGAGGGCTATGGCTACACCTTC. Translation gives CASSSYWTGEGYGYTF.

DNA for the CDR3: TGTGCCAGTTCTCTTCTAACCGGGACAATAGATCAGCCCCAGCATTTT. Residues: CASSLLTGTIDQPQHF. The chain has TRBV27 and TRBJ1-5; perhaps TRBD1 as D (6 bases). Germline CDR1 MNHEY, CDR2 SMNVEV (reference sequence). V lost 9 bases, J lost 5 bases, and 23 bases lay in between. The CDR3 length is 16 residues.

The V call is TRBV11-3, the J call TRBJ2-1; a weak D match, TRBD2 (5 bases). The CDR3 has 14 amino acids. In germline, CDR1 is SGHNT, CDR2 YENEEA. Deletions cut 2 bases from V and 3 bases from J, with 8 bases between. The CDR3 DNA follows: TGTGCCAGCAGCTTAACCCGGGACTACAATGAGCAGTTCTTC. Protein sequence: CASSLTRDYNEQFF.

The rearrangement uses TRBV6-5 and TRBJ1-1; 7 bases are a match to TRBD1. The germline gives CDR1 MNHEY, CDR2 SVGAGI. The CDR3 consists of 13 residues. Losses at the gene ends were 4 bases for V and 5 bases for J; bases not matched to a gene: 4. CDR3 DNA: TGTGCCAGCAGTTTCAAACAGGGGACTGAAGCTTTCTTT. This codes for CASSFKQGTEAFF.

This rearrangement joins TRBV5-6 to TRBJ1-3; 7 positions agree with TRBD1. Trimming at V came to 4 bases and at J to 0 bases, leaving 7 bases not matched to a gene. The CDR3 extends over 16 amino acids. CDR1 and CDR2 from the germline V gene are SGHDT and YYEEEE. CDR3 amino acids: CASSRRQGRSGNTIYF. The CDR3 DNA follows: TGTGCCAGCAGCCGACGACAGGGTCGCTCTGGAAACACCATATATTTT.

V gene TRBV5-1 combines with J gene TRBJ1-5; the D gene is possibly TRBD1 (6 bases). Germline V gene data show CDR1 as SGHRS and CDR2 as YFSETQ. V lost 4 bases to trimming and J lost 7 bases, with 15 bases between them. The CDR3 has 14 residues. In nucleotides, the CDR3 is TGCGCCAGCAGCGTTGACGGACAGCGGCAGCCCCAGCATTTT. It yields the protein CASSVDGQRQPQHF.